These 29 T cell receptor beta chains were sequenced from one sample in a study of shared clonotypes between healthy human individuals. Method: immunoSEQ multiplex PCR; TCRdb's copy keeps in-frame clones and lacks some. The table lists fewer than 2.5 million clones, under 95% of them singletons. Sample: naive CD4+ T cells from PBMCs. The subset is: CD45RA+ positively selected. The receptors here all came from a man aged 18 to 30 in good health. Some clones in this sample may be carry-over from other donors' samples.

The rearrangement uses TRBV6-5 and TRBJ2-1; D perhaps matches TRBD2 (5 bases). Germline lookup yields CDR1 MNHEY and CDR2 SVGAGI. The CDR3 has 14 amino acids. V lost 5 bases and J lost 2, with 10 bases in between. CDR3: CASSASGTYNEQFF. The CDR3 bases are TGTGCCAGCAGTGCCTCGGGGACCTACAATGAGCAGTTCTTC.

The chain has TRBV30 and TRBJ1-2, with 7 nucleotides matching TRBD1. J lost 4 bases, V lost 0 bases, and 5 bases had no gene match. CDR1 and CDR2 from the germline V gene are GTSNPN and SVGIG (reference sequence). This CDR3 comprises 14 residues. CDR3 region: CAWSVQAGGYGYTF. The CDR3 DNA reads TGTGCCTGGAGTGTACAGGCAGGGGGCTATGGCTACACCTTC.

The CDR3 reads CASRAGGSGETQYF. The CDR3 DNA sequence: TGTGCCAGCCGAGCGGGAGGGTCCGGTGAGACCCAGTACTTC. The genes are TRBV28 and TRBJ2-5; 10 bases fit TRBD2. The CDR3 is 14 amino acids. V shed 8 bases, J shed 5 bases, and the junction held 8 bases outside the gene matches. CDR1 and CDR2 from the germline V gene are MDHEN and SYDVKM.

A single count supports this clone. The rearrangement uses TRBV28 and TRBJ1-1; D uncertain. The CDR3 extends over 12 amino acids. Germline V gene sequence: CDR1 MDHEN, CDR2 SYDVKM. With 6 bases removed from V and 5 bases from J, the gap between germline ends came to 10 bases. The CDR3 bases are TGTGCCAGCAGCGGCAGAGTGACTGAAGCTTTCTTT. Residues: CASSGRVTEAFF.

The chain links TRBV6-1 to TRBJ2-5, with D perhaps matching TRBD1 (5 bases). Looked up from germline, CDR1 is MNHNS and CDR2 is SASEGT. Trimming left V 8 bases short and J 2 bases short, with 18 bases between. The CDR3 sequence is 15 residues long. The CDR3 region is CASLLGPGNQETQYF. The CDR3 DNA is TGTGCCAGCCTACTGGGGCCGGGCAATCAAGAGACCCAGTACTTC.

The V call is TRBV4-1, the J call TRBJ2-1; D is unclear. This CDR3 is 15 amino acids long. CDR1 is MGHRA and CDR2 is YSYEKL in the germline V gene. The ends were cut back, 1 base at V and 2 bases at J, with 9 bases in the middle. As DNA, the CDR3 is TGCGCCAGCAGCCAAGTCGGCGGAGCCTACAATGAGCAGTTCTTC. Its protein is CASSQVGGAYNEQFF.

V and J are TRBV4-2 and TRBJ2-4; 9 bases are shared with TRBD1. V lost 4 bases, J lost 8 bases, and 9 bases stayed unmatched. From germline, CDR1 is LGHNA and CDR2 YNFKEQ. CDR3 length equals 15 residues. CDR3 in DNA: TGTGCCAGCAGCCCCAGAACAGGGGGCGAGGACATTCAGTACTTC. This gives the protein CASSPRTGGEDIQYF.

The chain links TRBV28 to TRBJ2-7; D call uncertain. Germline CDR1 is MDHEN and CDR2 is SYDVKM. CDR3 size: 16 residues. V was pared by 5 bases and J by 3 bases, with 20 bases between. The CDR3 DNA sequence: TGTGCCAGCAGTCCCTACATGGCTGTCTTATTCTACGAGCAGTACTTC. Amino acid sequence: CASSPYMAVLFYEQYF.

For this clone: Additional DNA sequences in this sample encode the identical CDR3. The rearrangement links TRBV6-5 to TRBJ1-1; weak D call: TRBD1 (5 bases). The CDR3 is 14 amino acids. Germline V lookup: CDR1 MNHEY, CDR2 SVGAGI. Trimming shortened V by 2 bases and J by 1 base, and 8 bases separated the two germline ends. CDR3 nucleotide sequence: TGTGCCAGCAGTTACGGGGGACGGAACACTGAAGCTTTCTTT. Amino acids: CASSYGGRNTEAFF.

The sample holds a few counts of this clone. The identical CDR3 is also encoded by other nucleotide sequences in the sample. The chain couples TRBV5-1 to TRBJ1-2; possibly TRBD1 for D (6 bases). Germline CDR1 reads SGHRS; CDR2 reads YFSETQ. V was cut by 4 bases and J by 6 bases, with 13 bases left in between. The CDR3 is made up of 13 amino acids. As DNA, the CDR3 is TGCGCCAGCAGCCTACAGGGCAGGGATGGCTACACCTTC. Protein sequence: CASSLQGRDGYTF. Looking up the rest from reference TRBV5-1 and TRBJ1-2 gives the full variable domain: KAGVTQTPRYLIKTRGQQVTLSCSPISGHRSVSWYQQTPGQGLQFLFEYFSETQRNKGNFPGRFSGRQFSNSRSEMNVSTLELGDSALYLCASSLQGRDGYTFGSGTRLTVV.

The chain combines TRBV5-1 with TRBJ2-1, with D tentatively TRBD1 (8 bases). The CDR3 contains 15 residues. V was pared by 4 bases and J by 8 bases, with 19 bases between. CDR1 is SGHRS and CDR2 is YFSETQ in the germline V gene. For the CDR3, the DNA is TGCGCCAGCAGCCGGGGGGTCGCAGGGGGCGATGAGCAGTTCTTC. This gives the protein CASSRGVAGGDEQFF.

The rearrangement joins TRBV5-4 to TRBJ2-7; no definite D call. Germline V gives CDR1 SGHNT, CDR2 YYREEE (reference sequence). CDR3 length: 16 residues. Trimming left V 2 bases short and J 0 bases short, with 15 bases between. CDR3 DNA sequence: TGTGCCAGCAGCTTTCCTAGGTCCCCACACTCCTACGAGCAGTACTTC. Protein product: CASSFPRSPHSYEQYF.

This chain uses TRBV9 with TRBJ2-6; unclear D gene. Trimming left V 1 base short and J 0 bases short, with 11 bases between. Germline V lookup: CDR1 SGDLS, CDR2 YYNGEE. The CDR3 loop spans 17 amino acids. The CDR3 sequence is CASSVYALNSGANVLTF. In nucleotides, the CDR3 is TGTGCCAGCAGCGTATATGCACTGAACTCTGGGGCCAACGTCCTGACTTTC.

V and J are TRBV18 and TRBJ2-5, with TRBD1 matching over 7 bases. The CDR3 covers 16 residues. Germline V gene sequence: CDR1 KGHSH, CDR2 LQKENI. The junction had 6 bases not matched to a gene; V was cut back by 0 bases and J by 2 bases. CDR3 residues: CASSPPFGRGQETQYF. The CDR3 nucleotides read TGTGCCAGCTCACCACCGTTCGGCAGGGGGCAAGAGACCCAGTACTTC.

The rearrangement uses TRBV11-3 and TRBJ2-5, with D possibly being TRBD1 (5 bases). The assigned J gene may be wrong: the sequence end matches TRBJ2-7 better. The CDR3 consists of 12 residues. Germline values: CDR1 SGHNT, CDR2 YENEEA. The CDR3 DNA reads TGTGCCAGCAGCCCGGGCAGGGACGAGCAGTACTTC. This sequence encodes CASSPGRDEQYF.

The chain recombines TRBV6-1 with TRBJ2-1; D is uncertain. Germline V gives CDR1 MNHNS, CDR2 SASEGT. Trimming shortened V by 6 bases and J by 7 bases, and 7 bases separated the two germline ends. This CDR3 has 11 amino acids. In DNA, the CDR3 is TGTGCCAGCAGGATCAGGAATGAGCAGTTCTTC. This encodes CASRIRNEQFF.

The chain links TRBV6-5 to TRBJ1-5, with D unclear. V lost 5 bases to trimming and J lost 4 bases, with 9 bases between them. Per the germline V gene, CDR1 is MNHEY and CDR2 is SVGAGI. The CDR3 consists of 13 residues. CDR3 bases: TGTGCCAGCAGTGCCCGGCTTAATCAGCCCCAGCATTTT. Translating it yields CASSARLNQPQHF.

The count of this clone is one. V and J are TRBV5-1 and TRBJ1-4; D perhaps matches TRBD1 (6 bases). The CDR3 is 16 residues long. Per germline, CDR1 SGHRS and CDR2 YFSETQ. The V end lost 0 bases, the J end lost 0 bases, and 9 bases lay between the germline ends. The CDR3 is CASSLGTVTTNEKLFF. The DNA for the CDR3 is TGCGCCAGCAGCTTGGGGACAGTGACAACTAATGAAAAACTGTTTTTT.

This rearrangement joins TRBV5-1 to TRBJ1-4; D call uncertain. CDR1 is SGHRS, CDR2 YFSETQ, per germline. The CDR3 has 15 amino acids. With 0 bases removed from V and 0 bases from J, the gap between germline ends came to 6 bases. The CDR3 sequence: CASSLGDTTNEKLFF. CDR3 DNA sequence: TGCGCCAGCAGCTTGGGGGATACAACTAATGAAAAACTGTTTTTT.

V usage is TRBV10-3 and J usage is TRBJ2-7; D might be TRBD1 (5 bases). CDR1 ENHRY and CDR2 SYGVKD come from the germline V gene. CDR3 length: 13 residues. V lost 2 bases and J lost 5, with 10 bases in between. CDR3 region: CAISEVQGHEQYF. Here the CDR3 DNA reads TGTGCCATCAGTGAGGTCCAGGGCCACGAGCAGTACTTC.

This chain joins TRBV28 and TRBJ1-3; TRBD1 is a possible D gene (5 bases). This CDR3 is built from 19 residues. Germline V gene data show CDR1 as MDHEN and CDR2 as SYDVKM. Trimming removed 4 bases at V and 2 bases at J, with 24 bases between. This chain's CDR3 is CASSSTSGSRERTGNTIYF. The CDR3 DNA reads as TGTGCCAGCAGTTCGACCTCCGGGAGCAGGGAACGGACTGGAAACACCATATATTTT.

A word on this clone: The same CDR3 arises from other DNA sequences in this sample as well. The chain couples TRBV6-6 to TRBJ2-5, with 9 bases aligning to TRBD1. The CDR3 extends over 15 amino acids. CDR1 MNHNY and CDR2 SVGAGI come from the germline V gene (reference sequence). V was pared by 4 bases and J by 2 bases, with 5 bases of the junction left unmatched. CDR3 sequence: CASSSPGQGQETQYF. DNA for the CDR3: TGTGCCAGCAGTTCACCGGGACAGGGACAAGAGACCCAGTACTTC.

This clone has only one observation. The rearrangement joins TRBV11-3 to TRBJ2-2, with 11 nucleotides matching TRBD2. V lost 8 bases, J lost 0 bases, and 5 bases stayed unmatched. Germline CDR1 SGHNT, CDR2 YENEEA. The CDR3 contains 16 residues. CDR3 amino acids: CASRPSGRTNTGELFF. The CDR3, as DNA: TGTGCCAGCCGGCCTAGCGGGAGGACGAACACCGGGGAGCTGTTTTTT. Combining the CDR3 with reference TRBV11-3 and TRBJ2-2 gives the whole variable domain EAGVVQSPRYKIIEKKQPVAFWCNPISGHNTLYWYLQNLGQGPELLIRYENEEAVDDSQLPKDRFSAERLKGVDSTLKIQPAELGDSAVYLCASRPSGRTNTGELFFGEGSRLTVL.

The J gene is TRBJ2-2, the V gene TRBV5-1; 8 bases align to TRBD1. Germline trimming cut 4 bases from V and 8 bases from J; bases unmatched to any gene: 10. CDR1 is SGHRS, CDR2 YFSETQ, per germline. The CDR3 length is 15 residues. The chain's CDR3 is CASSPRTGTAGELFF. CDR3 nucleotide sequence: TGCGCCAGCAGCCCCCGGACAGGGACGGCGGGGGAGCTGTTTTTT. The full variable domain, in which reference TRBV5-1 and TRBJ2-2 provide the parts outside the CDR3, is KAGVTQTPRYLIKTRGQQVTLSCSPISGHRSVSWYQQTPGQGLQFLFEYFSETQRNKGNFPGRFSGRQFSNSRSEMNVSTLELGDSALYLCASSPRTGTAGELFFGEGSRLTVL.

As regards this clone: Other DNA sequences of this sample code for an identical CDR3. The CDR3 protein is CASSLLPGQGPYGYTF. The DNA for the CDR3 is TGTGCCAGCAGTTTATTGCCGGGACAGGGGCCCTATGGCTACACCTTC. The chain couples TRBV28 to TRBJ1-2, with 10 bases matching TRBD1. Looked up from germline, CDR1 is MDHEN and CDR2 is SYDVKM. The CDR3 consists of 16 residues. V shed 1 base, J shed 4 bases, and the junction held 6 bases outside the gene matches.

In this sample, this clone turned up once. The chain carries TRBV18 and TRBJ2-3; 7 bases agree with TRBD2. Germline lookup yields CDR1 KGHSH and CDR2 LQKENI. The CDR3 has 16 residues. V lost 2 bases, J lost 0 bases, and 5 bases stayed unmatched. For the CDR3, the DNA is TGTGCCAGCTCACCAGGGGTAGCGGGCAGCACAGATACGCAGTATTTT. It translates to CASSPGVAGSTDTQYF.

This clone occurred once. The rearrangement joins TRBV15 to TRBJ1-2; no definite D call. CDR1 LNHNV and CDR2 YYDKDF come from the germline V gene (reference sequence). The CDR3 runs to 16 residues. V dropped 0 bases and J dropped 8 bases, with 19 bases sitting between them. The CDR3 DNA reads TGTGCCACCAGCAGAGATTCCCTCAATGGGATTGGGGGCTACACCTTC. This sequence encodes CATSRDSLNGIGGYTF.

This clone was found a few times. The chain carries TRBV27 and TRBJ1-2, with D uncertain. Germline V gene lookup returns CDR1 MNHEY and CDR2 SMNVEV (reference sequence). This CDR3 comprises 13 residues. With 2 bases removed from V and 5 bases from J, the gap between germline ends came to 9 bases. The CDR3 here is CASSLRLGYGYTF. The CDR3 DNA is TGTGCCAGCAGTTTAAGATTGGGGTATGGCTACACCTTC.

The chain employs TRBV7-3 and TRBJ2-1; 14 positions match TRBD2. The trim removed 6 bases at V and 2 bases at J, leaving 18 bases unmatched. The germline V gene has CDR1 SGHTA and CDR2 FQGTGA. The CDR3 loop spans 21 amino acids. The CDR3 sequence: CASSRTAGTSGSIGAYNEQFF. The CDR3 DNA is TGTGCCAGCAGTAGAACGGCGGGGACTAGCGGGAGTATAGGCGCCTACAATGAGCAGTTCTTC.